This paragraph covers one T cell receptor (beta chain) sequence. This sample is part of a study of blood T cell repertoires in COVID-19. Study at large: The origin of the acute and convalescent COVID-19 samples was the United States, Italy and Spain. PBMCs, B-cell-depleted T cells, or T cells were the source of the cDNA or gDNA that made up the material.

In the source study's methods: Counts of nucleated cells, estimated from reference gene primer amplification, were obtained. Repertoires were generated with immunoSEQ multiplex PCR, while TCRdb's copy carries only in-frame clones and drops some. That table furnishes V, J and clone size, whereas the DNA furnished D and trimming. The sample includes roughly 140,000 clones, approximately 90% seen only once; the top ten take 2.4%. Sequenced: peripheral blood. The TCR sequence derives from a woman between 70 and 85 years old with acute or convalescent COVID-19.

The CDR3 loop is CASGIRPGFGYGYTF. The CDR3 nucleotides are TGTGCCAGCGGTATACGACCAGGGTTTGGCTATGGCTACACCTTC. V and J are TRBV28 and TRBJ1-2; D might be TRBD1 (5 bases). CDR1 MDHEN and CDR2 SYDVKM come from the germline V gene. Trimming left V 8 bases short and J 4 bases short, with 20 bases between. This CDR3 has 15 amino acids.